This T cell receptor (beta chain) was sequenced in a study of identical twins. Whole-study results and caveats: Potential partial confounding of zero-insertion analyses by invariant MAIT and iNKT cells was noted. A cross-sectional statistical analysis, not follow-up of the same donors, supported the conclusions.

Each CDR3 protein is one row after TCRdb ran MiXCR on the 5' RACE reads. The table lists hundreds of thousands of distinct CDR3 sequences, approximately 25% of them singletons. This clonotype has a handful of counts. Its antigen is not known. The data were also submitted as part of a second study, on T cells expressing NK-cell markers. That work adds: The study sequenced eight donors, seven HCMV-seropositive and one seronegative.

The receptor's source is a woman younger than 35 in good health. The sequenced sample consisted of CD4+ T cells sorted from blood.

This chain's CDR3 is CASSVMERNTEAFF. The DNA for the CDR3 is TGTGCCAGCAGCGTAATGGAACGAAACACTGAAGCTTTCTTT. V gene TRBV9 combines with J gene TRBJ1-1; D gene uncertain. The CDR3 spans 14 residues. Deletions cut 1 base from V and 2 bases from J, with 9 bases between. CDR1 and CDR2 from the germline V gene are SGDLS and YYNGEE. Using reference TRBV9 and TRBJ1-1 for the parts outside the CDR3, the full variable domain is DSGVTQTPKHLITATGQRVTLRCSPRSGDLSVYWYQQSLDQGLQFLIQYYNGEERAKGNILERFSAQQFPDLHSELNLSSLELGDSALYFCASSVMERNTEAFFGQGTRLTVV.